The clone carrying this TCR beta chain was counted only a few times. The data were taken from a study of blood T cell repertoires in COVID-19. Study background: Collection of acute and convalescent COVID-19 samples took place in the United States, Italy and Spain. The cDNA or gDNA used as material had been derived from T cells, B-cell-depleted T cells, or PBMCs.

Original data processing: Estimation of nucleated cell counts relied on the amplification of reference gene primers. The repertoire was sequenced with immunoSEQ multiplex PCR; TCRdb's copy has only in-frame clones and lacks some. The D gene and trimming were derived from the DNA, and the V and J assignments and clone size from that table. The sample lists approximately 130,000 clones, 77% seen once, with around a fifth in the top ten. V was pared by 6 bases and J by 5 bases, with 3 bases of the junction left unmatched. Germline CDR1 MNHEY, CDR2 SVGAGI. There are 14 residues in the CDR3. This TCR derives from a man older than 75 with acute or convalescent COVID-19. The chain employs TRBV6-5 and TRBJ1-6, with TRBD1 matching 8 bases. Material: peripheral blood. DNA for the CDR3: TGTGCCAGCAGCATGACAGGGGATAATTCACCCCTCCACTTT. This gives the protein CASSMTGDNSPLHF.